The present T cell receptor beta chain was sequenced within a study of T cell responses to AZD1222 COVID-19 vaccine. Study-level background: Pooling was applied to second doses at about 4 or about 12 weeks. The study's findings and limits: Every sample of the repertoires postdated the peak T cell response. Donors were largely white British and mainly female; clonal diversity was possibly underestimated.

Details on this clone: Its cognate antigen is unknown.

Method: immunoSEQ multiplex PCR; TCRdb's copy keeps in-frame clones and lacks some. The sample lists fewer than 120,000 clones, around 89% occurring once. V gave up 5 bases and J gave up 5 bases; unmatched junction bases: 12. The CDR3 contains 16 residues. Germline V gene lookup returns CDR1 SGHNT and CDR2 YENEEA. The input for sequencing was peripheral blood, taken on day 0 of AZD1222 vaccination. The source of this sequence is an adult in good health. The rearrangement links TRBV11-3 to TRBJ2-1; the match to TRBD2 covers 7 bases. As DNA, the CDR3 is TGTGCCAGCAGCCGAGGAGGGAGGGTCCCGGACAATGAGCAGTTCTTC. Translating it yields CASSRGGRVPDNEQFF. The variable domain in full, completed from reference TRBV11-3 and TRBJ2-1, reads EAGVVQSPRYKIIEKKQPVAFWCNPISGHNTLYWYLQNLGQGPELLIRYENEEAVDDSQLPKDRFSAERLKGVDSTLKIQPAELGDSAVYLCASSRGGRVPDNEQFFGPGTRLTVL.